A selection of T cell receptor beta chains follows, all from one sample in a study of blood T cell repertoires in COVID-19. Produced via immunoSEQ multiplex PCR; TCRdb's table is partial and in-frame only. The repertoire holds about 250,000 clones, with 85% to 90% as singletons. What was sequenced was PBMCs or T cells enriched from blood (not recorded which). These TCRs come from a man aged 40-49 years who had recovered from COVID-19. The CDR3 runs from the conserved cysteine through the conserved F or W. Each record gives: CDR3 protein, CDR3 DNA, clone size, J gene, D gene, V gene. A D gene is named only where the DNA matches it firmly. Clone size is given for some rows only: seen once, a few or many times, or a class if the clone is expanded.

CDR3 protein: CASRQGGEGYGYTF; CDR3 DNA: TGTGCCAGCAGACAAGGGGGAGAAGGCTATGGCTACACCTTC; clone size: NA; J gene: TRBJ1-2; D gene: NA; V gene: TRBV6-5
CDR3 protein: CASSFKSSGGEETQYF; CDR3 DNA: TGTGCCAGCAGCTTCAAATCTAGCGGGGGGGAAGAGACCCAGTACTTC; clone size: NA; J gene: TRBJ2-5; D gene: TRBD2; V gene: TRBV7-9
CDR3 protein: CVRSLGRAGIQYF; CDR3 DNA: TGTGTCAGAAGCTTGGGCAGGGCAGGCATTCAGTACTTC; clone size: NA; J gene: TRBJ2-4; D gene: NA; V gene: TRBV7-5
CDR3 protein: CASSLDRIYGYTF; CDR3 DNA: TGTGCCAGTAGTCTTGACAGGATCTATGGCTACACCTTC; clone size: NA; J gene: TRBJ1-2; D gene: NA; V gene: TRBV19
CDR3 protein: CASRGRGGHTIYF; CDR3 DNA: TGTGCCAGCAGGGGGAGAGGAGGTCACACCATATATTTT; clone size: NA; J gene: TRBJ1-3; D gene: NA; V gene: TRBV7-2
CDR3 protein: CASSRQGREQYF; CDR3 DNA: TGTGCCAGCAGCAGACAGGGACGTGAGCAGTACTTC; clone size: NA; J gene: TRBJ2-7; D gene: TRBD1; V gene: TRBV6-5
CDR3 protein: CASSVTGSSYEQYF; CDR3 DNA: TGTGCCAGCAGCGTAACCGGGAGCTCCTACGAGCAGTACTTC; clone size: NA; J gene: TRBJ2-7; D gene: NA; V gene: TRBV9
CDR3 protein: CASSPLITGELFF; CDR3 DNA: TGTGCCAGCAGCCCGCTAATCACCGGGGAGCTGTTTTTT; clone size: few; J gene: TRBJ2-2; D gene: NA; V gene: TRBV3-1/TRBV3-2
CDR3 protein: CASSNSSGYTEAFF; CDR3 DNA: TGTGCCAGCAGCAACAGCTCAGGGTACACTGAAGCTTTCTTT; clone size: few; J gene: TRBJ1-1; D gene: NA; V gene: TRBV7-9
CDR3 protein: CASSPVDSGNTIYF; CDR3 DNA: TGTGCCAGCAGTCCGGTTGACTCTGGAAACACCATATATTTT; clone size: NA; J gene: TRBJ1-3; D gene: NA; V gene: TRBV28
CDR3 protein: CASSVTGANYGYTF; CDR3 DNA: TGTGCCAGCAGCGTGACAGGGGCTAACTATGGCTACACCTTC; clone size: NA; J gene: TRBJ1-2; D gene: TRBD1; V gene: TRBV9